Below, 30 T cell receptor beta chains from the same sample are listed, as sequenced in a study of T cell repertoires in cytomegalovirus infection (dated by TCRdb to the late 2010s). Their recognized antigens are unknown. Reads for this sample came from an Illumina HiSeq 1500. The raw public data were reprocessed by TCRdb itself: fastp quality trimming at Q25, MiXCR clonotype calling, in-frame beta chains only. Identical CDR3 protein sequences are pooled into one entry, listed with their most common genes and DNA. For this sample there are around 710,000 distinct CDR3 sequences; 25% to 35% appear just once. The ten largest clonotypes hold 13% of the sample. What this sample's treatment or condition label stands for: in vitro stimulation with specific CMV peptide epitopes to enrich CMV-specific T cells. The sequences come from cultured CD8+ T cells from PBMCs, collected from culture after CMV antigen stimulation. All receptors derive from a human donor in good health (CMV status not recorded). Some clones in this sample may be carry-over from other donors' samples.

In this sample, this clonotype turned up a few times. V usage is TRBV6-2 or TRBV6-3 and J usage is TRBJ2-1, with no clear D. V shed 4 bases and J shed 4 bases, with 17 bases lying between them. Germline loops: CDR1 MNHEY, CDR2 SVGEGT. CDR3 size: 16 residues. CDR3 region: CASSLEQPSGYNEQFF. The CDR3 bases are TGTGCCAGCAGTTTAGAACAGCCGAGTGGGTACAATGAGCAGTTCTTC.

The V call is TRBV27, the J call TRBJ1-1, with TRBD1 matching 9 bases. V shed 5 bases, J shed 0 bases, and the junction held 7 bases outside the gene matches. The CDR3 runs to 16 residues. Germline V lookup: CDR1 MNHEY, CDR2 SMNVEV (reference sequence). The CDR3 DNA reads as TGTGCCAGCAGTAGCGGGACAGGGTCGTTGAACACTGAAGCTTTCTTT. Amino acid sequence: CASSSGTGSLNTEAFF.

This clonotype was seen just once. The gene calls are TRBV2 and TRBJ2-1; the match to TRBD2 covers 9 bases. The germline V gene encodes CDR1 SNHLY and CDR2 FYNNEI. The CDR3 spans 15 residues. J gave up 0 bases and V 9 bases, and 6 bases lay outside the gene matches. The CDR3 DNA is TGTGCCAGTGGCGGGGGGGATACCTCCTACAATGAGCAGTTCTTC. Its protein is CASGGGDTSYNEQFF. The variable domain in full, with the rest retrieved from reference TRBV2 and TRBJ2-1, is EPEVTQTPSHQVTQMGQEVILRCVPISNHLYFYWYRQILGQKVEFLVSFYNNEISEKSEIFDDQFSVERPDGSNFTLKIRSTKLEDSAMYFCASGGGDTSYNEQFFGPGTRLTVL.

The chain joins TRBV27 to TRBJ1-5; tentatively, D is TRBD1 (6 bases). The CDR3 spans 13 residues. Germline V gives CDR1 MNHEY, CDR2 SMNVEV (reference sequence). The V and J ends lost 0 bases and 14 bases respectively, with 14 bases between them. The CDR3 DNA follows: TGTGCCAGCAGTTTATCGGAGGGGGGATGGGAGCATTTT. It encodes CASSLSEGGWEHF.

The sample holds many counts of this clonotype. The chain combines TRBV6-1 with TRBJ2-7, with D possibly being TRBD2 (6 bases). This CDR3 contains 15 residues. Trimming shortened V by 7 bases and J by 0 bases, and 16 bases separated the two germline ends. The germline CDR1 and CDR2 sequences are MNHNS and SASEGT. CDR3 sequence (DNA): TGTGCCAGCACCCCTCGGGAGACTAGCTCCTACGAGCAGTACTTC. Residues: CASTPRETSSYEQYF.

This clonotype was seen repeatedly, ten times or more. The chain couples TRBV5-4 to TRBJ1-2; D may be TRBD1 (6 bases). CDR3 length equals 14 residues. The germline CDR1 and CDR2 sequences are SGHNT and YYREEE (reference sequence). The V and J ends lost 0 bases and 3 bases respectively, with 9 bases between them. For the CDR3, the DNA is TGTGCCAGCAGCTTGGGGCAGGGGTACTATGGCTACACCTTC. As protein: CASSLGQGYYGYTF.

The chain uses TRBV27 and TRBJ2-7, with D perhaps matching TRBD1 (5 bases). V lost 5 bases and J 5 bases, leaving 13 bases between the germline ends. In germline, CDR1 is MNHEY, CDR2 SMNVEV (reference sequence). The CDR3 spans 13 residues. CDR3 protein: CASSPQGRNEQYV. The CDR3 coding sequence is TGTGCCAGCAGTCCCCAGGGTAGAAACGAGCAGTACGTC.

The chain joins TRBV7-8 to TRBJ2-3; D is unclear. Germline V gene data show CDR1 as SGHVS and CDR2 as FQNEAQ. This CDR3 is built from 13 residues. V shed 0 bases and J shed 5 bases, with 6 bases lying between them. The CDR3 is CASSLAIEDTQYF. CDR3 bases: TGTGCCAGCAGCTTAGCGATAGAAGATACGCAGTATTTT.

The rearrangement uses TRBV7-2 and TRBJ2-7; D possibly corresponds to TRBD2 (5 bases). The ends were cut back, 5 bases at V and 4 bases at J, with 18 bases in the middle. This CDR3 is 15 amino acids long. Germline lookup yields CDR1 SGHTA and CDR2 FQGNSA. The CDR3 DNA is TGTGCCAGCAGCGACGACCCCGGCCTAGCTTACGAGCAGTACTTC. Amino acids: CASSDDPGLAYEQYF.

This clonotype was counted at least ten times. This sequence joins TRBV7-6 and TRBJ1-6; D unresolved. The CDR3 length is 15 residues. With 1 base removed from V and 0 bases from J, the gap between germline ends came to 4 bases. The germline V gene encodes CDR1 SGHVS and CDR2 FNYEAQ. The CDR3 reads CASSLGTSYNSPLHF. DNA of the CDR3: TGTGCCAGCAGCTTAGGAACCTCCTATAATTCACCCCTCCACTTT.

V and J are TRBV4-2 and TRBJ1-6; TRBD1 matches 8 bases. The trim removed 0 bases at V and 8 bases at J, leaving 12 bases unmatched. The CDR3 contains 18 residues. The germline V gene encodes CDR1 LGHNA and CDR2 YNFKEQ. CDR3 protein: CASSQELPGTGFDSPLHF. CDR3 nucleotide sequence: TGTGCCAGCAGCCAAGAGTTACCCGGGACAGGATTCGATTCACCCCTCCACTTT.

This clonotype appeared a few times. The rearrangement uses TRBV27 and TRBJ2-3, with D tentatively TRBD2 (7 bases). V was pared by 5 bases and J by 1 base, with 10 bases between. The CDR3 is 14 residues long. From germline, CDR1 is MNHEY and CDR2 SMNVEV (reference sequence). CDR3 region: CASSRRGRTDTQYF. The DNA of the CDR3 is TGTGCCAGCAGTAGGCGGGGGCGCACAGATACGCAGTATTTT.

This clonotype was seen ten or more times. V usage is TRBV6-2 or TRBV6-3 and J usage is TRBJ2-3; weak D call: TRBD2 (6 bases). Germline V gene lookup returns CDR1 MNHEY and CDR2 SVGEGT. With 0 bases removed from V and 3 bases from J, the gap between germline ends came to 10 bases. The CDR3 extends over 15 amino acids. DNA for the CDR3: TGTGCCAGCAGTTACTCGGGCGGAGGGACAGATACGCAGTATTTT. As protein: CASSYSGGGTDTQYF.

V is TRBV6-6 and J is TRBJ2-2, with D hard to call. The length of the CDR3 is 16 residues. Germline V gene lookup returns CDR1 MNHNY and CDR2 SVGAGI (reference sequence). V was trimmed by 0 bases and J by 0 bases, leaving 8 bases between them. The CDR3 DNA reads TGTGCCAGCAGTTACTCGAGAGTAGCGAACACCGGGGAGCTGTTTTTT. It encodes CASSYSRVANTGELFF.

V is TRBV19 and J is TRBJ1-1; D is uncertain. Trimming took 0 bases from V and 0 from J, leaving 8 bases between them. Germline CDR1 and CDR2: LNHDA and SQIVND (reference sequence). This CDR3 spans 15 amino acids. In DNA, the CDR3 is TGTGCCAGTAGTATAGACGGGCAGCTGAACACTGAAGCTTTCTTT. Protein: CASSIDGQLNTEAFF.

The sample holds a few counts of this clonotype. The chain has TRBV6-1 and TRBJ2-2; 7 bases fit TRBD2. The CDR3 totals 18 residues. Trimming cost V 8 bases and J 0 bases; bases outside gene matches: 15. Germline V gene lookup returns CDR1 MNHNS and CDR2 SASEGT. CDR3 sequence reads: CASSPWGGGRPNTGELFF. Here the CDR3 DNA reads TGTGCCAGCTCCCCTTGGGGCGGCGGGAGACCGAACACCGGGGAGCTGTTTTTT.

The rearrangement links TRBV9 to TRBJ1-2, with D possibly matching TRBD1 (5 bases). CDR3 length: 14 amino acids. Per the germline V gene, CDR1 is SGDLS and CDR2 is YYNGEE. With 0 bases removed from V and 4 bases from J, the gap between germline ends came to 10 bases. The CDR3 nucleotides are TGTGCCAGCAGCGTAGAAGACAGACTCTATGGCTACACCTTC. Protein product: CASSVEDRLYGYTF.

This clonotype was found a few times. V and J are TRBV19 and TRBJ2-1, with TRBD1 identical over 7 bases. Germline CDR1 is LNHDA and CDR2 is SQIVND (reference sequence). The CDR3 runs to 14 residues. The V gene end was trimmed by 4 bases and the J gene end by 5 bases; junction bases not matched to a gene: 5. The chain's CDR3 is CASSNTGTDNEQFF. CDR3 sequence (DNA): TGTGCCAGTAGTAATACCGGGACAGACAATGAGCAGTTCTTC. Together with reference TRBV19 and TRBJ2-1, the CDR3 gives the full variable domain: DGGITQSPKYLFRKEGQNVTLSCEQNLNHDAMYWYRQDPGQGLRLIYYSQIVNDFQKGDIAEGYSVSREKKESFPLTVTSAQKNPTAFYLCASSNTGTDNEQFFGPGTRLTVL.

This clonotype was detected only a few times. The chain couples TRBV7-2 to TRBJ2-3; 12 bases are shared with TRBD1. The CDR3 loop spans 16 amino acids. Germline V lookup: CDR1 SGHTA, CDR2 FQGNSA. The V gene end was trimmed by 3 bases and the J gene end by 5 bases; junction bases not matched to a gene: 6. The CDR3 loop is CASSFRDRGLLDTQYF. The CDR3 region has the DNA TGTGCCAGCAGCTTCCGGGACAGGGGGCTATTAGATACGCAGTATTTT.

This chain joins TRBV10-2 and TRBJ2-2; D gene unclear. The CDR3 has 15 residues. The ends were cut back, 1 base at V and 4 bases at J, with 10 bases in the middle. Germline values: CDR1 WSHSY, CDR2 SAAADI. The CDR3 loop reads CASSEFRRSTGELFF. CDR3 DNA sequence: TGCGCCAGCAGTGAGTTTAGGAGAAGCACCGGGGAGCTGTTTTTT.

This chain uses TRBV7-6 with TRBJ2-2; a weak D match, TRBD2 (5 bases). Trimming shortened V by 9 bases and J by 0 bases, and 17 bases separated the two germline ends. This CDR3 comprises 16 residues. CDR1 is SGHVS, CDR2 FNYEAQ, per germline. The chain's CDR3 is CASSSGDGPNTGELFF. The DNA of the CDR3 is TGTGCCAGTAGCAGCGGCGACGGGCCGAACACCGGGGAGCTGTTTTTT.

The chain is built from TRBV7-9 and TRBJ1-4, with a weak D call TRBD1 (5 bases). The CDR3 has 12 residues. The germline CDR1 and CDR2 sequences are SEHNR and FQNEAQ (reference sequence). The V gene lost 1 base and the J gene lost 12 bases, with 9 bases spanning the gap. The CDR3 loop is CASSLEDKQLFF. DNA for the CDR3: TGTGCCAGCAGCTTAGAGGACAAGCAACTGTTTTTT.

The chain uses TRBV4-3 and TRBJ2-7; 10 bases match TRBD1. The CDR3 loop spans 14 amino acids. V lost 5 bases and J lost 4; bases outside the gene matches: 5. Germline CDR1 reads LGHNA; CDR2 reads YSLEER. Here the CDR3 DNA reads TGCGCCAGCAGCGTCCGGGACAGGGGTTACGAGCAGTACGTC. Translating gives CASSVRDRGYEQYV.

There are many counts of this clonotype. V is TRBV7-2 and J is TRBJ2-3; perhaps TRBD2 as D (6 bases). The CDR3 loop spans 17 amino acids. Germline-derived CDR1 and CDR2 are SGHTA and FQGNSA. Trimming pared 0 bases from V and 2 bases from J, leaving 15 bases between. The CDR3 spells CASSLAPGEWVTDTQYF. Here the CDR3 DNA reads TGTGCCAGCAGCTTAGCCCCGGGGGAATGGGTCACAGATACGCAGTATTTT.

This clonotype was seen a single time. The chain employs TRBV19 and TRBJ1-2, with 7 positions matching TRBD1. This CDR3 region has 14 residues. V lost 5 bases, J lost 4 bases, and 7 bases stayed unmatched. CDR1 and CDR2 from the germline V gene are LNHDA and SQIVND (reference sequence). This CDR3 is CASSPTGSGYGYTF. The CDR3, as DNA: TGTGCCAGTAGTCCGACAGGGTCCGGCTATGGCTACACCTTC. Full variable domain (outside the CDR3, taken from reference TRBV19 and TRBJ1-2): DGGITQSPKYLFRKEGQNVTLSCEQNLNHDAMYWYRQDPGQGLRLIYYSQIVNDFQKGDIAEGYSVSREKKESFPLTVTSAQKNPTAFYLCASSPTGSGYGYTFGSGTRLTVV.

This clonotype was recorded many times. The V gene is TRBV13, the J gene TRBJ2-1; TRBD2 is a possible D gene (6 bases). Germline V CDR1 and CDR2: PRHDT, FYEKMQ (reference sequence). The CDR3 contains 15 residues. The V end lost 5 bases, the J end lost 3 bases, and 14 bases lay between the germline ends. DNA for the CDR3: TGTGCCAGCAGCGAAACTAGCTTCAACTACAATGAGCAGTTCTTC. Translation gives CASSETSFNYNEQFF.

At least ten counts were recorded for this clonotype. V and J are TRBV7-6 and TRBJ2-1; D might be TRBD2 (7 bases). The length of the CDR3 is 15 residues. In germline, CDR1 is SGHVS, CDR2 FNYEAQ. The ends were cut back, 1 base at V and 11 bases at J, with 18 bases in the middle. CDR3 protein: CASSLEGGAERQQFF. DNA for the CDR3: TGTGCCAGCAGCTTAGAAGGGGGGGCCGAGCGTCAGCAGTTCTTC.

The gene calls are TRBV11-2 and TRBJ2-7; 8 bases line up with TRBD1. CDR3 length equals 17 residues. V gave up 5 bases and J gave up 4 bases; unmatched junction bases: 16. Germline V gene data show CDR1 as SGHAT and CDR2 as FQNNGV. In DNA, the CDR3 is TGTGCCAGCAGCGGCACCATTAATCGGGACAGGAAGTACGAGCAGTACTTC. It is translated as CASSGTINRDRKYEQYF. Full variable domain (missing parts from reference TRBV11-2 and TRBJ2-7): EAGVAQSPRYKIIEKRQSVAFWCNPISGHATLYWYQQILGQGPKLLIQFQNNGVVDDSQLPKDRFSAERLKGVDSTLKIQPAKLEDSAVYLCASSGTINRDRKYEQYFGPGTRLTVT.

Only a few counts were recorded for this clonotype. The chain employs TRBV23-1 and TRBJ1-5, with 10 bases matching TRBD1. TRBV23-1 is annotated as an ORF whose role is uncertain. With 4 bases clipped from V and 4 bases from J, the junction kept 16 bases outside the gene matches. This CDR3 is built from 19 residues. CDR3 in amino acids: CASSRPMTGGPKRNQPQHF. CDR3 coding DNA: TGCGCCAGCAGTCGTCCGATGACAGGGGGCCCTAAGAGAAATCAGCCCCAGCATTTT.

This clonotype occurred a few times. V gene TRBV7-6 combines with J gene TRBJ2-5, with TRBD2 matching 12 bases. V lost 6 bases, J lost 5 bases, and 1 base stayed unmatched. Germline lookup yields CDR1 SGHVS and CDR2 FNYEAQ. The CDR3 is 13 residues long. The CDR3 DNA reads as TGTGCCAGCAGGCTAGCGGGGGGGGAGACCCAGTACTTC. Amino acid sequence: CASRLAGGETQYF.